This note documents a single T cell receptor beta chain sequence. This clonotype was observed a handful of times. The target of this receptor is not known. It has no much larger one-base neighbor in the sample; base qualities were not kept. Genomic DNA extracted from peripheral blood, rather than sorted cells or RNA, was used as the source for amplification of TCR beta rearrangements. This entry is derived from a study of T cell repertoires in aging, cancer and after chemotherapy (dated by TCRdb to about 2019). Looking at the study overall: The donors fell into six age groups ranging from 30 or younger to 70 or older, and each group had at least three individuals. Control TCR repertoires from healthy donors were recorded across several months to years, and re-sampling revealed clear clonal overlap. About 8.3 million TCR reads were contained in the full dataset. To look at immunoaging and at how T cells reconstitute after chemotherapy, the study profiled TCR beta repertoires in peripheral blood from both healthy donors and cancer patients. Alongside 95 healthy donors serving as a reference group, the cohort included some 220 cancer patients, of whom around 91 had hematological cancers and around 120 had solid cancers. What the work shows at the level of the full study, not this receptor alone: It was noted by the authors that conclusions about immunological memory after chemotherapy cannot be drawn from the repertoire data. An increase in median generation probability over the chemotherapy interval was observed in both cancer cohorts, suggesting that the repertoire was reconstituted through rebound thymic output. Significantly lower blood TCR diversity and higher clonality were observed in untreated patients with hematological or solid cancers than in age-matched healthy donors. Declining TCR diversity with age in healthy donors was mainly explained by loss of richness; in cancer patients, loss of evenness also contributed.

CDR1 MNHEY and CDR2 SVGAGI are derived from the germline V gene. Unmatched junction bases come to 9, with V trimmed by 7 bases and J by 4 bases. The CDR3 contains 15 residues, cysteine and phenylalanine counted. The entry retains the CDR3 DNA only, 45 bases that are in frame from base 1. Rearranged TRB sequences spanning V, D and J segments were amplified by multiplex touch-down PCR using a mixed TRB-A/B primer pool. Illumina adapters and sample indices were added to the amplicons in two consecutive PCR reactions performed with Phusion HS II polymerase. After gel purification with the NucleoSpin Gel and PCR Clean-up kit, the amplicons were checked using Qubit and an Agilent 2100 Bioanalyzer. Sequencing of libraries was carried out on an Illumina MiSeq in 600-cycle, single-indexed, paired-end runs. In the source study's methods: MiXCR versions 2.12 and 3.0.5 were used to process TRB sequences. Each unique CDR3 nucleotide sequence counted as one clone, and only productive sequences with at least two reads were retained. Shannon diversity, evenness, clonality (one minus evenness), and alpha-parameterized diversity profiles from alpha 0 to 5 were included as repertoire metrics. The IGoR algorithm was used to calculate generation probabilities of clones in the paired pre- and post-chemotherapy samples. TCRdb cleaned the public reads at Q25 with fastp, built clones with MiXCR and kept in-frame beta chains. A single entry per CDR3 protein holds the most common genes and DNA from its merged rows. TCRdb, not the original authors, processed these V and J calls. The sample table shows roughly 15,000 distinct CDR3 sequences, and 50% are seen once. 10% of the sample comes from the top ten.

Sequencing was carried out using blood. The sequence links TRBV6-5 to TRBJ2-1, and 8 junctional nucleotides match TRBD1. The sequence derives from a human donor in good health. This receptor has the CDR3 CASTRDRGLYNEQFF. The DNA sequence is as follows: TGTGCCAGCACCCGTGACAGGGGACTGTACAATGAGCAGTTCTTC.